Following are 18 T cell receptor beta chains from one sample sequenced in a study of OX40 agonist ivuxolimab in advanced cancers. Repertoires were generated with immunoSEQ multiplex PCR, while TCRdb's copy carries only in-frame clones and drops some. Counted here are 48,000 or so clones, 70% to 90% occurring once; the ten biggest clones make up under 2.5%. This sample comprised CD4+ or CD8+ T cells sorted from blood, obtained in a trial of the OX40 agonist ivuxolimab. Receptors originate from an adult with an advanced solid tumor such as melanoma, head and neck, liver or kidney cancer.

The chain recombines TRBV7-2 with TRBJ1-1; 10 bases map to TRBD1. Germline-derived CDR1 and CDR2 are SGHTA and FQGNSA. V trimming: 2 bases; J trimming: 8 bases; junction bases outside the gene matches: 2. The CDR3 runs to 13 residues. The CDR3 sequence is CASSLRGQGEAFF. The CDR3 nucleotides are TGTGCCAGCAGCTTAAGGGGACAGGGGGAAGCTTTCTTT.

The chain links TRBV7-8 to TRBJ2-6; D not resolved. Trimming shortened V by 4 bases and J by 0 bases, and 4 bases separated the two germline ends. The CDR3 has 14 amino acids. Germline assignment: CDR1 SGHVS and CDR2 FQNEAQ. The CDR3 region is CASSYSSGANVLTF. The CDR3 nucleotides are TGTGCCAGCAGCTACAGCTCTGGGGCCAACGTCCTGACTTTC.

The chain joins TRBV7-2 to TRBJ2-7; 9 nucleotides line up with TRBD2. With V trimmed by 5 bases and J by 4 bases, 9 bases remained unmatched. The CDR3 covers 15 residues. The germline V gene has CDR1 SGHTA and CDR2 FQGNSA. This CDR3 reads CASSRIAGESYEQYF. The CDR3 DNA sequence: TGTGCCAGCAGCCGAATAGCGGGAGAGTCGTACGAGCAGTACTTC.

The genes are TRBV6-5 and TRBJ2-7; a possible D gene is TRBD1 (6 bases). Trimming removed 7 bases at V and 2 bases at J, with 15 bases between. This CDR3 is 14 amino acids long. Germline V lookup: CDR1 MNHEY, CDR2 SVGAGI. The CDR3 nucleotides are TGTGCCAGCACCCCCGGGACACCTACCTACGAGCAGTACTTC. This gives the protein CASTPGTPTYEQYF.

The chain is built from TRBV19 and TRBJ2-7; 7 bases map to TRBD1. The germline V gene encodes CDR1 LNHDA and CDR2 SQIVND (reference sequence). This CDR3 spans 14 amino acids. V lost 3 bases, J lost 3 bases, and 5 bases stayed unmatched. The CDR3 bases are TGTGCCAGTAGTATTCGGGGACAGTTCTACGAGCAGTACTTC. It codes for CASSIRGQFYEQYF.

The chain carries TRBV5-1 and TRBJ2-7; D not certain. Germline CDR1 reads SGHRS; CDR2 reads YFSETQ. CDR3 length: 13 amino acids. Deletions cut 2 bases from V and 2 bases from J, with 8 bases between. CDR3 DNA: TGCGCCAGCAGCTTTGGGCGCGCCTACGAGCAGTACTTC. This translates into CASSFGRAYEQYF.

The V call is TRBV5-1, the J call TRBJ2-6, with a possible D match to TRBD2 (7 bases). The CDR3 loop spans 16 amino acids. The germline V gene encodes CDR1 SGHRS and CDR2 YFSETQ. V dropped 3 bases and J dropped 3 bases, with 13 bases sitting between them. CDR3 in amino acids: CASSSTGGLGANVLTF. CDR3 in DNA: TGCGCCAGCAGCTCCACCGGGGGGCTTGGGGCCAACGTCCTGACTTTC. The full variable domain, in which reference TRBV5-1 and TRBJ2-6 provide the parts outside the CDR3, is KAGVTQTPRYLIKTRGQQVTLSCSPISGHRSVSWYQQTPGQGLQFLFEYFSETQRNKGNFPGRFSGRQFSNSRSEMNVSTLELGDSALYLCASSSTGGLGANVLTFGAGSRLTVL.

The genes are TRBV10-3 and TRBJ1-2; 12 positions match TRBD1. This CDR3 comprises 16 residues. V shed 0 bases, J shed 4 bases, and the junction held 3 bases outside the gene matches. The germline CDR1 and CDR2 sequences are ENHRY and SYGVKD. The CDR3: CAISESGTGGVYGYTF. The CDR3 region has the DNA TGTGCCATCAGTGAGTCGGGGACAGGGGGCGTCTATGGCTACACCTTC.

A few counts support this clone. The gene calls are TRBV30 and TRBJ1-2, with unresolved D. From germline, CDR1 is GTSNPN and CDR2 SVGIG (reference sequence). The CDR3 runs 11 residues. V lost 5 bases and J 4 bases, leaving 8 bases between the germline ends. As DNA, the CDR3 is TGTGCCTGGCAGCTCTTCTATGGCTACACCTTC. Protein: CAWQLFYGYTF.

V and J are TRBV7-6 and TRBJ2-2, with 12 bases fitting TRBD2. V shed 5 bases and J 3 bases; nucleotides not matched to a gene: 4. There are 16 residues in the CDR3. Germline V gives CDR1 SGHVS, CDR2 FNYEAQ. The CDR3 loop reads CASSLLAGGDTGELFF. In DNA, the CDR3 is TGTGCCAGCAGCCTGCTAGCGGGAGGGGACACCGGGGAGCTGTTTTTT.

The chain joins TRBV25-1 to TRBJ1-2; no reliable D call. CDR3 size: 11 residues. Trimming removed 10 bases at V and 2 bases at J, with 8 bases between. CDR1 MGHDK and CDR2 SYGVNS come from the germline V gene. The CDR3 sequence: CATQNNYGYTF. CDR3 nucleotide sequence: TGTGCCACACAAAACAACTATGGCTACACCTTC.

This clone was seen a few times. V is TRBV6-6 and J is TRBJ1-2, with 7 bases identical to TRBD1. CDR3 size: 13 residues. The germline CDR1 and CDR2 sequences are MNHNY and SVGAGI (reference sequence). Trimming cost V 6 bases and J 7 bases; bases outside gene matches: 8. The CDR3: CASSPDREAGYTF. The CDR3 nucleotides read TGTGCCAGCAGCCCCGACAGGGAGGCTGGCTACACCTTC.

The chain links TRBV4-3 to TRBJ2-1; no reliable D call. Trimming took 4 bases from V and 2 from J, leaving 9 bases between them. Germline-derived CDR1 and CDR2 are LGHNA and YSLEER. There are 14 residues in the CDR3. The CDR3 DNA reads TGCGCCAGCAGCCGCCAGCAGGCCTACAATGAGCAGTTCTTC. It yields the protein CASSRQQAYNEQFF.

The genes are TRBV2 and TRBJ2-1; TRBD1 might be the D (6 bases). V dropped 4 bases and J dropped 4 bases, with 8 bases sitting between them. CDR3 size: 13 residues. Germline V gene sequence: CDR1 SNHLY, CDR2 FYNNEI. CDR3 residues: CASSGTVYNEQFF. The CDR3 bases are TGTGCCAGCAGTGGGACAGTTTACAATGAGCAGTTCTTC.

This clone was recorded only once. V is TRBV5-6 and J is TRBJ1-2, with D unclear. Per the germline V gene, CDR1 is SGHDT and CDR2 is YYEEEE. Trimming pared 0 bases from V and 4 bases from J, leaving 10 bases between. This CDR3 spans 14 amino acids. As DNA, the CDR3 is TGTGCCAGCAGCTTGGCGGGAAACCTCTATGGCTACACCTTC. Its protein product is CASSLAGNLYGYTF.

The CDR3 DNA reads as TGTGCCAGCAGTGAGATGTGGACTAATGAAAAACTGTTTTTT. Its protein product is CASSEMWTNEKLFF. This sequence joins TRBV6-1 and TRBJ1-4; D is unresolved. The ends were cut back, 3 bases at V and 2 bases at J, with 7 bases in the middle. The CDR3 runs to 14 residues. The V gene's germline CDR1 is MNHNS and CDR2 SASEGT.

The chain carries TRBV7-7 and TRBJ2-5; 15 bases are a match to TRBD2. This CDR3 comprises 16 residues. The junction had 6 bases not matched to a gene; V was cut back by 5 bases and J by 5 bases. Looked up from germline, CDR1 is SSHAT and CDR2 is FNYEAQ (reference sequence). The CDR3 loop is CASSGLAGGPTETQYF. In DNA form, the CDR3 reads TGTGCCAGCAGCGGACTAGCGGGGGGGCCCACGGAGACCCAGTACTTC.

V and J are TRBV5-4 and TRBJ1-6; the D gene is possibly TRBD1 (5 bases). With 0 bases removed from V and 9 bases from J, the gap between germline ends came to 10 bases. Germline CDR1 is SGHNT and CDR2 is YYREEE (reference sequence). The CDR3 is 14 residues long. CDR3 protein: CASSLVQGGSPLHF. DNA for the CDR3: TGTGCCAGCAGCTTGGTCCAGGGCGGTTCACCCCTCCACTTT.